The 19 T cell receptor beta chains listed next were all sequenced from one sample in a study of blood T cell repertoires in COVID-19. Assay: immunoSEQ multiplex PCR; the TCRdb copy retains only in-frame clones and omits some. The sample shows tens of thousands of clones, about three quarters of them seen only once. The specimen was peripheral blood. These receptor sequences come from a human donor in a cohort sampled during active COVID-19.

The chain carries TRBV10-1 and TRBJ2-1, with 9 positions matching TRBD2. V was clipped by 7 bases and J by 8 bases; unmatched bases: 18. Germline lookup yields CDR1 WNHNN and CDR2 SYGVQD (reference sequence). The CDR3 sequence is 17 residues long. The CDR3 reads CASTWTSEASYPHEQFF. Here the CDR3 DNA reads TGCGCCAGCACCTGGACTAGCGAGGCTTCCTACCCTCATGAGCAGTTCTTC.

This clone has a single count. This chain joins TRBV14 and TRBJ2-5; D not resolved. Per germline, CDR1 SGHDN and CDR2 FVKESK. V was shortened by 1 base and J by 6 bases, with 12 bases between the two germline ends. The CDR3 covers 14 residues. The CDR3 sequence: CASSQGTAPQTQYF. The CDR3 DNA sequence: TGTGCCAGCAGCCAAGGAACAGCCCCGCAGACCCAGTACTTC.

The chain couples TRBV5-8 to TRBJ2-1; 16 bases map to TRBD2. V trimming: 0 bases; J trimming: 10 bases; junction bases outside the gene matches: 10. Germline V CDR1 and CDR2: SGHTS, YDEGEE. The CDR3 extends over 18 amino acids. CDR3 residues: CASSLAGLAGGPEGEQFF. CDR3 DNA sequence: TGTGCCAGCAGCTTGGCGGGACTAGCGGGGGGGCCAGAGGGAGAGCAGTTCTTC.

The gene calls are TRBV19 and TRBJ1-5; tentatively, D is TRBD1 (5 bases). The CDR3 extends over 14 amino acids. Trimming shortened V by 5 bases and J by 5 bases, and 13 bases separated the two germline ends. From germline, CDR1 is LNHDA and CDR2 SQIVND (reference sequence). The CDR3 DNA sequence: TGTGCCAGTAGTCAAGGGGTGTCGGATCAGCCCCAGCATTTT. Translation gives CASSQGVSDQPQHF.

The table lists this clone with a count of one. This chain uses TRBV28 with TRBJ1-2; 7 nucleotides match TRBD1. Trimming removed 8 bases from V and 8 bases from J; junction bases left unmatched: 11. In germline, CDR1 is MDHEN, CDR2 SYDVKM. CDR3 size: 13 residues. Here the CDR3 DNA reads TGTGCCAGCGAGGGACAGCCCGGGTCGGGCTACACCTTC. Amino acid sequence: CASEGQPGSGYTF.

The rearrangement uses TRBV15 and TRBJ2-7, with 10 bases identical to TRBD2. Germline CDR1 reads LNHNV; CDR2 reads YYDKDF (reference sequence). V was clipped by 0 bases and J by 3 bases; unmatched bases: 8. CDR3 size: 17 residues. The DNA of the CDR3 is TGTGCCACCAGCAGAGATTGGGGGACTAGCGTCAGCTACGAGCAGTACTTC. Translation: CATSRDWGTSVSYEQYF.

This chain joins TRBV5-6 and TRBJ1-5, with a possible D match to TRBD1 (6 bases). The CDR3 contains 16 residues. Trimming removed 0 bases at V and 0 bases at J, with 10 bases between. Germline assignment: CDR1 SGHDT and CDR2 YYEEEE. The CDR3 region is CASSLGRGISNQPQHF. As DNA, the CDR3 is TGTGCCAGCAGCTTGGGAAGGGGGATTAGCAATCAGCCCCAGCATTTT.

CDR3 residues: CSVEVQNYGYTF. CDR3 coding DNA: TGCAGCGTTGAAGTACAGAACTATGGCTACACCTTC. The J gene is TRBJ1-2, the V gene TRBV29-1; no definite D call. In germline, CDR1 is SQVTM, CDR2 ANQGSEA. The CDR3 sequence is 12 residues long. Trimming pared 1 base from V and 2 bases from J, leaving 5 bases between.

The chain is built from TRBV6-2 or TRBV6-3 and TRBJ1-3; D gene ambiguous. Trimming pared 4 bases from V and 4 bases from J, leaving 11 bases between. There are 14 residues in the CDR3. The V gene's germline CDR1 is MNHEY and CDR2 SVGEGT. In DNA form, the CDR3 reads TGTGCCAGCAGTTCCTCGACTTCGGGAAACACCATATATTTT. It yields the protein CASSSSTSGNTIYF.

The V gene is TRBV7-2, the J gene TRBJ2-5, with TRBD2 as a possible D gene (5 bases). CDR3 length: 15 residues. Germline CDR1 is SGHTA and CDR2 is FQGNSA. Trimming removed 5 bases from V and 4 bases from J, with 17 bases in between. The CDR3, as DNA: TGTGCCAGCAGCGACGTCGGGGAATTTCGAGAGACCCAGTACTTC. Translating it yields CASSDVGEFRETQYF.

This rearrangement joins TRBV28 to TRBJ2-5; maybe TRBD2 (6 bases). The germline CDR1 and CDR2 sequences are MDHEN and SYDVKM. This CDR3 contains 14 residues. V gave up 3 bases and J gave up 5 bases, with 13 bases separating them. For the CDR3, the DNA is TGTGCCAGCAGTTTCACACTTGGAGGGGAGACCCAGTACTTC. Translating it yields CASSFTLGGETQYF.

The J gene is TRBJ2-7, the V gene TRBV21-1; TRBD1, as called in the table, went unchecked against the DNA. TRBV21-1 is annotated as a pseudogene. There are 17 residues in the CDR3. This CDR3 is CASSKGRGQVPSREQYF. In nucleotides, the CDR3 is TGTGCCAGCAGCAAAGGCCGGGGACAGGTACCATCTCGGGAGCAGTACTTC.

The rearrangement joins TRBV5-4 to TRBJ2-2; 8 bases are a match to TRBD2. The CDR3 has 15 amino acids. J lost 11 bases, V lost 0 bases, and 9 bases had no gene match. The germline V gene encodes CDR1 SGHNT and CDR2 YYREEE (reference sequence). Here the CDR3 reads CASSLGSGSGGELFF. CDR3 bases: TGTGCCAGCAGCTTGGGATCGGGGAGCGGGGGAGAGCTGTTTTTT.

The genes are TRBV28 and TRBJ2-7; TRBD2 is a possible D gene (5 bases). CDR3 length equals 17 residues. Germline CDR1 and CDR2: MDHEN and SYDVKM. The ends were cut back, 7 bases at V and 4 bases at J, with 26 bases in the middle. The DNA of the CDR3 is TGTGCCAGCACCCACCCCACGGGGAAGGAGTGGGTTTACGAGCAGTACTTC. It specifies CASTHPTGKEWVYEQYF.

The chain employs TRBV11-2 and TRBJ2-1, with 10 bases identical to TRBD1. V was clipped by 8 bases and J by 3 bases; unmatched bases: 4. Germline V CDR1 and CDR2: SGHAT, FQNNGV. This CDR3 spans 14 amino acids. CDR3 DNA: TGTGCCAGCGGAAGGACAGGGGGCTACAATGAGCAGTTCTTC. Its translation is CASGRTGGYNEQFF.

V is TRBV5-1 and J is TRBJ2-3; 8 positions match TRBD2. CDR1 and CDR2 (germline): SGHRS, YFSETQ. CDR3 length: 14 amino acids. The V and J ends lost 2 bases and 1 base, in that order; junction bases with no gene match: 0. This CDR3 reads CASSLAGGTDTQYF. The CDR3 DNA reads TGCGCCAGCAGCTTAGCGGGAGGCACAGATACGCAGTATTTT. Combining the CDR3 with reference TRBV5-1 and TRBJ2-3 gives the whole variable domain KAGVTQTPRYLIKTRGQQVTLSCSPISGHRSVSWYQQTPGQGLQFLFEYFSETQRNKGNFPGRFSGRQFSNSRSEMNVSTLELGDSALYLCASSLAGGTDTQYFGPGTRLTVL.

This rearrangement joins TRBV3-1 (or the pseudogene TRBV3-2) to TRBJ1-1, with D unclear. Trimming pared 1 base from V and 4 bases from J, leaving 10 bases between. Germline loops: CDR1 LGHDT, CDR2 YNNKEL (reference sequence). CDR3 size: 14 residues. DNA for the CDR3: TGTGCCAGCAGCCAAGGTGGTTTCGGCACTGAAGCTTTCTTT. This codes for CASSQGGFGTEAFF.

The V gene is TRBV3-1 (or the pseudogene TRBV3-2), the J gene TRBJ2-1, with D possibly being TRBD2 (6 bases). The CDR3 is made up of 15 amino acids. Germline V lookup: CDR1 LGHDT, CDR2 YNNKEL (reference sequence). Trimming stripped 0 bases from V and 8 bases from J, with 14 bases between. The CDR3 nucleotides read TGTGCCAGCAGCCAAGATTGGGATTGGGGGGATGAGCAGTTCTTC. It encodes CASSQDWDWGDEQFF.

There are a few counts of this clone. This chain connects TRBV11-2 to TRBJ2-7; 12 bases are a match to TRBD1. The CDR3 consists of 16 residues. Germline values: CDR1 SGHAT, CDR2 FQNNGV. V was pared by 1 base and J by 7 bases, with 8 bases of the junction left unmatched. CDR3 sequence reads: CASSLVWGQGAREQYF. CDR3 DNA: TGTGCCAGCAGCTTAGTTTGGGGACAGGGGGCTCGGGAGCAGTACTTC.